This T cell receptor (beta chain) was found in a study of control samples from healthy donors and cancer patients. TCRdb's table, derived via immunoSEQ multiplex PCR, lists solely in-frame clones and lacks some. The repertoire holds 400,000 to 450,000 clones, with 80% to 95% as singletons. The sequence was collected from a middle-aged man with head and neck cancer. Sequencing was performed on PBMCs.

The CDR3: CASSQVGTGSSEKLFF. The DNA for the CDR3 is TGTGCCAGCAGCCAAGTTGGTACTGGGTCGAGTGAAAAACTGTTTTTT. The chain joins TRBV4-2 to TRBJ1-4; D uncertain. Germline V gives CDR1 LGHNA, CDR2 YNFKEQ. Trimming removed 1 base from V and 7 bases from J, with 16 bases in between. The CDR3 sequence is 16 residues long.